Presented here are 22 T cell receptor beta chains from one specimen sequenced in a study of cytomegalovirus exposure and HLA in healthy donors. The PCR employed 60 Vbeta primers together with 13 Jbeta primers. Data came from immunoSEQ multiplex PCR; TCRdb stores just in-frame clones and leaves some out. The sample consists of 180,000 or so clones, 77% of them appearing once. The specimen sequenced was PBMCs. Every receptor here comes from a man between 18 and 35 years old in good health and CMV-seronegative.

The V call is TRBV7-9, the J call TRBJ2-2; D may be TRBD2 (5 bases). The CDR3 is made up of 18 amino acids. The germline V gene encodes CDR1 SEHNR and CDR2 FQNEAQ (reference sequence). The V end lost 5 bases, the J end lost 13 bases, and 32 bases lay between the germline ends. Here the CDR3 DNA reads TGTGCCAGCAGCATCACAAGAGGACTGCCCCTCAAGGGTCGGACGCTGTTTTTT. Amino acid sequence: CASSITRGLPLKGRTLFF.

This clone was seen only once. The CDR3 spells CASRTSGITEAFF. The CDR3 coding sequence is TGTGCCAGCAGGACCTCAGGGATCACTGAAGCTTTCTTT. The V call is TRBV2, the J call TRBJ1-1, with D tentatively TRBD1 (5 bases). Trimming removed 6 bases from V and 4 bases from J, with 12 bases in between. The CDR3 totals 13 residues. Per the germline V gene, CDR1 is SNHLY and CDR2 is FYNNEI. The variable domain in full, completed from reference TRBV2 and TRBJ1-1, reads EPEVTQTPSHQVTQMGQEVILRCVPISNHLYFYWYRQILGQKVEFLVSFYNNEISEKSEIFDDQFSVERPDGSNFTLKIRSTKLEDSAMYFCASRTSGITEAFFGQGTRLTVV.

The chain has TRBV29-1 and TRBJ2-7, with D possibly TRBD2 on 6 matching bases. Trimming removed 6 bases from V and 0 bases from J, with 18 bases in between. CDR1 is SQVTM and CDR2 is ANQGSEA in the germline V gene. The CDR3 covers 15 residues. The CDR3 coding sequence is TGCAGCGTGAGGGTTGGCGGGATGAGCTCCTACGAGCAGTACTTC. Translation: CSVRVGGMSSYEQYF.

The V call is TRBV10-1, the J call TRBJ2-3; 12 positions agree with TRBD2. V was clipped by 4 bases and J by 2 bases; unmatched bases: 7. Germline loops: CDR1 WNHNN, CDR2 SYGVQD (reference sequence). There are 17 residues in the CDR3. This CDR3 is CASSAETSGGNTDTQYF. For the CDR3, the DNA is TGCGCCAGCAGTGCCGAGACTAGCGGGGGAAACACAGATACGCAGTATTTT.

In the case of this clone: In the same sample, other DNA sequences code for this CDR3. The CDR3: CSAETGGTEAFF. The CDR3 DNA reads TGCAGCGCCGAGACAGGGGGGACTGAAGCTTTCTTT. V and J are TRBV29-1 and TRBJ1-1; 9 nucleotides align to TRBD1. V lost 7 bases to trimming and J lost 5 bases; unmatched junction nucleotides: 5. Germline lookup yields CDR1 SQVTM and CDR2 ANQGSEA. This CDR3 has 12 residues.

The gene calls are TRBV11-2 and TRBJ2-3; 9 positions match TRBD2. This CDR3 spans 17 amino acids. Germline V gene sequence: CDR1 SGHAT, CDR2 FQNNGV. With V trimmed by 1 base and J by 6 bases, 11 bases remained unmatched. The CDR3, as DNA: TGTGCCAGCAGCTTAGTAGAGACTAGCGGATTGGTGGATACGCAGTATTTT. It translates to CASSLVETSGLVDTQYF.

The chain has TRBV9 and TRBJ2-1, with 10 bases that match TRBD1. This CDR3 is built from 14 residues. The junction had 4 bases not matched to a gene; V was cut back by 3 bases and J by 7 bases. The germline CDR1 and CDR2 sequences are SGDLS and YYNGEE. CDR3 coding DNA: TGTGCCAGCAGCGCCCGGACAGGGGGAAATGAGCAGTTCTTC. Residues: CASSARTGGNEQFF.

This rearrangement joins TRBV4-3 to TRBJ1-6; no definite D call. V gave up 1 base and J gave up 0 bases, with 7 bases separating them. Germline V gene sequence: CDR1 LGHNA, CDR2 YSLEER. The CDR3 is 16 amino acids. CDR3 amino acids: CASSQGGSSYNSPLHF. The CDR3 bases are TGCGCCAGCAGCCAAGGAGGTAGCTCCTATAATTCACCCCTCCACTTT.

CDR3 in amino acids: CASSLSGQGGSPLHF. DNA for the CDR3: TGTGCCAGCAGTTTATCGGGACAGGGGGGCTCACCCCTCCACTTT. The genes are TRBV27 and TRBJ1-6; 11 bases map to TRBD1. In germline, CDR1 is MNHEY, CDR2 SMNVEV (reference sequence). The length of the CDR3 is 15 residues. The J segment lost 10 bases and the V segment lost 0 bases, leaving 2 bases of the junction unmatched.

The chain joins TRBV5-6 to TRBJ2-7; TRBD1 aligns across 10 bases. V shed 7 bases and J 10 bases; nucleotides not matched to a gene: 11. The CDR3 extends over 13 amino acids. CDR1 and CDR2 (germline): SGHDT, YYEEEE. CDR3 DNA: TGTGCCAGCTCCCCGGGACAGGGGCAGTCCCAGTACTTC. Amino acids: CASSPGQGQSQYF.

CDR3 loop: CATSSWSGELFF. CDR3 in DNA: TGTGCCACCTCGAGCTGGTCCGGGGAGCTGTTTTTT. The rearrangement links TRBV5-4 to TRBJ2-2; D not resolved. This CDR3 has 12 amino acids. Germline values: CDR1 SGHNT, CDR2 YYREEE (reference sequence). V gave up 9 bases and J gave up 6 bases, with 12 bases separating them.

V usage is TRBV5-5 and J usage is TRBJ2-7; 11 positions agree with TRBD1. CDR3 length: 15 residues. Germline loops: CDR1 SGHKS, CDR2 YYEKEE (reference sequence). V trimming: 1 base; J trimming: 3 bases; junction bases outside the gene matches: 3. This chain's CDR3 is CASSLLGQGDYEQYF. In nucleotides, the CDR3 is TGTGCCAGCAGCTTGTTGGGACAGGGGGACTACGAGCAGTACTTC.

The V gene is TRBV6-5, the J gene TRBJ2-5, with 9 bases lining up with TRBD1. The CDR3 contains 14 residues. Germline V gene lookup returns CDR1 MNHEY and CDR2 SVGAGI. J was trimmed by 4 bases and V by 5 bases; bases with no gene match: 5. As DNA, the CDR3 is TGTGCCAGCAGTACAGGGGGCGGAGGAGAGACCCAGTACTTC. Its translation is CASSTGGGGETQYF.

In this sample, this clone turned up a few times. The genes are TRBV7-9 and TRBJ2-1; 8 nucleotides line up with TRBD2. Unmatched junction bases numbered 4, after V lost 5 bases and J lost 1 base. This CDR3 is 15 amino acids long. CDR1 SEHNR and CDR2 FQNEAQ come from the germline V gene (reference sequence). CDR3 loop: CASSPSSGSYNEQFF. The DNA of the CDR3 is TGTGCCAGCAGCCCTTCTAGCGGGTCCTACAATGAGCAGTTCTTC.

The CDR3 DNA is TGCGCCAGCAGACCCTCTACAGGGGGCAATGGTGGCTACACCTTC. Translated, it gives CASRPSTGGNGGYTF. This sequence joins TRBV5-1 and TRBJ1-2; 9 nucleotides agree with TRBD1. The V segment lost 5 bases and the J segment 7 bases; nucleotides outside the gene matches: 12. In germline, CDR1 is SGHRS, CDR2 YFSETQ. The CDR3 spans 15 residues.

The rearrangement links TRBV5-6 to TRBJ2-7; D might be TRBD1 (5 bases). V gave up 4 bases and J gave up 3 bases, with 23 bases separating them. Germline CDR1 is SGHDT and CDR2 is YYEEEE. This CDR3 comprises 17 residues. Written as DNA, the CDR3 is TGTGCCAGCAGCCGGCCTTTAGGGGCAGGGTCCTACTACGAGCAGTACTTC. As protein: CASSRPLGAGSYYEQYF.

The rearrangement joins TRBV7-2 to TRBJ2-6; 9 bases are shared with TRBD1. Germline V CDR1 and CDR2: SGHTA, FQGNSA. J lost 12 bases, V lost 6 bases, and 12 bases had no gene match. The CDR3 totals 15 residues. CDR3 nucleotide sequence: TGTGCCAGCAGTACCCCGGGACAGGGTATCGGCGTCCTGACTTTC. Translated: CASSTPGQGIGVLTF.

This chain uses TRBV7-8 with TRBJ2-7; 12 bases map to TRBD1. Per the germline V gene, CDR1 is SGHVS and CDR2 is FQNEAQ. Trimming removed 1 base from V and 6 bases from J; junction bases left unmatched: 7. The CDR3 is 16 residues long. CDR3 sequence reads: CASSLVPGQGATEQYF. Here the CDR3 DNA reads TGTGCCAGCAGCTTAGTACCGGGACAGGGGGCTACCGAGCAGTACTTC.

The chain has TRBV2 and TRBJ2-7; TRBD1 matches 10 bases. The CDR3 length is 12 residues. CDR1 and CDR2 (germline): SNHLY, FYNNEI. Trimming cost V 8 bases and J 3 bases; bases outside gene matches: 1. CDR3 sequence: CASRDRGYEQYF. CDR3 sequence (DNA): TGTGCCAGCCGGGACAGGGGCTACGAGCAGTACTTC.

The chain links TRBV28 to TRBJ1-5; D unresolved. V gave up 2 bases and J gave up 5 bases, with 10 bases separating them. CDR1 is MDHEN and CDR2 is SYDVKM in the germline V gene. The CDR3 has 14 residues. The CDR3 sequence is CASSLRGGYQPQHF. CDR3 DNA sequence: TGTGCCAGCAGTTTACGGGGAGGGTATCAGCCCCAGCATTTT. Full variable domain (remainder filled in from reference TRBV28 and TRBJ1-5): DVKVTQSSRYLVKRTGEKVFLECVQDMDHENMFWYRQDPGLGLRLIYFSYDVKMKEKGDIPEGYSVSREKKERFSLILESASTNQTSMYLCASSLRGGYQPQHFGDGTRLSIL.

V is TRBV2 and J is TRBJ1-4; no clear D gene. This CDR3 is built from 12 residues. V was cut by 6 bases and J by 6 bases, with 8 bases left in between. Germline-derived CDR1 and CDR2 are SNHLY and FYNNEI. This CDR3 is CASRGVHEKLFF. The CDR3 region has the DNA TGTGCCAGCAGGGGCGTTCATGAAAAACTGTTTTTT.

The chain joins TRBV11-2 to TRBJ2-3, with D perhaps TRBD2 (6 bases). Germline V CDR1 and CDR2: SGHAT, FQNNGV. The CDR3 runs to 17 residues. V was shortened by 5 bases and J by 0 bases, with 18 bases between the two germline ends. The CDR3 DNA is TGTGCCAGCAGCCATTATTATAGCGGAACAAGCACAGATACGCAGTATTTT. Amino acid sequence: CASSHYYSGTSTDTQYF.